The sample holds a few counts of the clone carrying this T cell receptor beta chain. The target antigen is unknown. This record comes from a study of shared clonotypes between healthy human individuals. Study observations and caveats: When naive CD4 clonotypes were compared across several donors, around 4.6% were shared. Against clonotypes common to all four donors, non-shared ones had lower generation probabilities.

In the original processing: ImmunoSEQ yielded junction-only sequences lacking quality scores, so filtering differed. Generated by immunoSEQ multiplex PCR, the TCRdb table keeps only in-frame clones and is missing some. That table furnishes V, J and clone size, whereas the DNA furnished D and trimming. The table includes some 1 million clones, around 74% detected once. The CDR3 totals 14 residues. The germline V gene encodes CDR1 LNHDA and CDR2 SQIVND (reference sequence). V lost 3 bases, J lost 4 bases, and 11 bases lay in between. The J gene is TRBJ2-3, the V gene TRBV19; tentative D call: TRBD1 (6 bases). The sequence was obtained from a man aged 18 to 29 in good health. Sequenced input: memory CD4+ T cells sorted from blood. Subset meaning: CD45RA-negative fraction. CDR3 in DNA: TGTGCCAGTAGTATGAGGCAGGGGCCAGATACGCAGTATTTT. Translated, it gives CASSMRQGPDTQYF. The full variable domain, with the rest looked up from reference TRBV19 and TRBJ2-3, is DGGITQSPKYLFRKEGQNVTLSCEQNLNHDAMYWYRQDPGQGLRLIYYSQIVNDFQKGDIAEGYSVSREKKESFPLTVTSAQKNPTAFYLCASSMRQGPDTQYFGPGTRLTVL.